This T cell receptor (beta chain) was sequenced during a study of CD8 T cells in ankylosing spondylitis. Study-level results: Researchers report that disease-linked clones proved CD8+ and relatively rare in peripheral blood. Some motif variants had been reported before (in reactive arthritis synovial fluid and blood). Seemingly distinctive of ankylosing spondylitis blood was a TCR beta motif formed by eight highly homologous variants. It was reported that disease-linked clones were significantly enriched in matched ankylosing spondylitis synovial fluid.

A quantitative 5'-RACE method, one with molecular barcodes, was used to make TCR beta libraries. From the 5' RACE reads, TCRdb called clonotypes with MiXCR, one entry per CDR3 protein. Of fewer than 550,000 distinct CDR3 sequences listed, approximately 5% are singletons. The CDR3 extends over 14 amino acids. V lost 4 bases and J lost 4, with 14 bases in between. Germline values: CDR1 SGHRS, CDR2 YFSETQ. The sample holds many counts of this clonotype. What it binds is not known. The TCR was taken from a male donor with ankylosing spondylitis. The chain has TRBV5-1 and TRBJ1-2; perhaps TRBD1 as D (6 bases). The sequencing input was blood, either unsorted or a sorted T cell fraction (not recorded which). CDR3 loop: CASSETRGGYGYTF. CDR3 coding DNA: TGCGCCAGCAGCGAAACCAGGGGCGGCTATGGCTACACCTTC.